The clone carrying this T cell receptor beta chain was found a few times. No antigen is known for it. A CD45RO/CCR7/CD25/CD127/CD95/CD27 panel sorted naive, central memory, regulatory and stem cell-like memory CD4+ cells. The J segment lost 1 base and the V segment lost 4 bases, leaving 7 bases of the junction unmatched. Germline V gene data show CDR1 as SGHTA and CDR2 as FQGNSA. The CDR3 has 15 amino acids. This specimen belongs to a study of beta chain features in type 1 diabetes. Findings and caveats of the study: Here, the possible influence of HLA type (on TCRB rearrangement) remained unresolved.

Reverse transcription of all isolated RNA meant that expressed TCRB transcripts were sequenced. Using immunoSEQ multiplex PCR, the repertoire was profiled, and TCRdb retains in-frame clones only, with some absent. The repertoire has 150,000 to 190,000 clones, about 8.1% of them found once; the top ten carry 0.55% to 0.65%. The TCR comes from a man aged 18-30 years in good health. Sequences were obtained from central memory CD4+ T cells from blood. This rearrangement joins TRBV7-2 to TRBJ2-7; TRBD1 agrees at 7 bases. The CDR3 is CASSYQQGNSYEQYF. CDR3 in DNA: TGTGCCAGCAGCTATCAACAGGGGAATTCCTACGAGCAGTACTTC. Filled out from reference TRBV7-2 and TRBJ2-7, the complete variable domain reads GAGVSQSPSNKVTEKGKDVELRCDPISGHTALYWYRQSLGQGLEFLIYFQGNSAPDKSGLPSDRFSAERTGGSVSTLTIQRTQQEDSAVYLCASSYQQGNSYEQYFGPGTRLTVT.